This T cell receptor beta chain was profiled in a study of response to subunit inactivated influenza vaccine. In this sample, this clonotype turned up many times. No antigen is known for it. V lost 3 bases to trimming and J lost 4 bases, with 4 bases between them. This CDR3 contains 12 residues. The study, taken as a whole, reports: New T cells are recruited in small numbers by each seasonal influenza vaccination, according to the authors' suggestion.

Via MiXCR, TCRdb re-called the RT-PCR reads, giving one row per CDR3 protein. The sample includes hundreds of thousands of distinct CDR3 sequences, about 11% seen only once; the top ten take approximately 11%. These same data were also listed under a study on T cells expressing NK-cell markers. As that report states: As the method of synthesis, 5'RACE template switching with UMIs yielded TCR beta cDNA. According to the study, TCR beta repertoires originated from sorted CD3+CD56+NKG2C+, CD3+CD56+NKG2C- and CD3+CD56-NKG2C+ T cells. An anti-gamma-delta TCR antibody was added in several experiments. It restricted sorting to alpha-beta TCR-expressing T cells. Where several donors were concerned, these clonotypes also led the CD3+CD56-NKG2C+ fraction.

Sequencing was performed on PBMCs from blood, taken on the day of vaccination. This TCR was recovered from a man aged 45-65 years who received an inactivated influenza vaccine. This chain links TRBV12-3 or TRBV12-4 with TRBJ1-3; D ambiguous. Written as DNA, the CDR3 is TGTGCCAGCAGTTTTCTAGGAAACACCATATATTTT. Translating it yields CASSFLGNTIYF.